Listed here are 29 T cell receptor beta chains from one sample, sequenced in a study of OX40 agonist ivuxolimab in advanced cancers. Repertoires were generated with immunoSEQ multiplex PCR, while TCRdb's copy carries only in-frame clones and drops some. The repertoire holds several thousand clones, with approximately 79% as singletons. This sample comprised CD4+ or CD8+ T cells sorted from blood, obtained in a trial of the OX40 agonist ivuxolimab. The receptor source for this set is an adult with an advanced solid tumor such as melanoma, head and neck, liver or kidney cancer.

This clone was seen only a few times. The chain employs TRBV28 and TRBJ1-2, with D perhaps matching TRBD1 (5 bases). Germline V CDR1 and CDR2: MDHEN, SYDVKM. The CDR3 sequence is 16 residues long. Trimming pared 6 bases from V and 6 bases from J, leaving 23 bases between. Here the CDR3 DNA reads TGTGCCAGCAGCTTGCCCGGGACCCCCGTGGTGGATGGCTACACCTTC. It yields the protein CASSLPGTPVVDGYTF.

This clone appeared once. This chain uses TRBV7-2 with TRBJ2-2; perhaps D is TRBD1 or TRBD2 (5 bases each). V was clipped by 3 bases and J by 8 bases, with 16 bases between them. The CDR3 is 15 residues long. Germline V gives CDR1 SGHTA, CDR2 FQGNSA. CDR3 sequence: CASSFSWTGTGELFF. CDR3 nucleotide sequence: TGTGCCAGCAGCTTTTCCTGGACGGGGACGGGGGAGCTGTTTTTT.

The chain links TRBV7-2 to TRBJ1-1; TRBD1 is a possible D gene (5 bases). CDR3 length equals 15 residues. Germline V lookup: CDR1 SGHTA, CDR2 FQGNSA. Trimming pared 1 base from V and 4 bases from J, leaving 13 bases between. The CDR3 DNA reads as TGTGCCAGCAGCTTAGACGGCGGGGCGGGCACTGAAGCTTTCTTT. Its protein product is CASSLDGGAGTEAFF.

The J gene is TRBJ1-2, the V gene TRBV7-9, with D unclear. Trimming left V 5 bases short and J 4 bases short, with 17 bases between. The CDR3 is 15 amino acids. Germline V CDR1 and CDR2: SEHNR, FQNEAQ (reference sequence). Written as DNA, the CDR3 is TGTGCCAGCAGCCCTTTATCTGGGCAGCCCTATGGCTACACCTTC. This sequence encodes CASSPLSGQPYGYTF.

The chain recombines TRBV7-6 with TRBJ2-1; TRBD1 is a possible D gene (5 bases). The germline V and J ends were trimmed by 2 bases and 7 bases, with 12 bases remaining between them. The CDR3 is 14 residues long. From germline, CDR1 is SGHVS and CDR2 FNYEAQ. The CDR3 region has the DNA TGTGCCAGCAGCTTATCCCCAGGGCAGAATGAGCAGTTCTTC. This translates into CASSLSPGQNEQFF.

This clone was picked up a small number of times. The chain recombines TRBV7-6 with TRBJ2-2; D possibly corresponds to TRBD2 (6 bases). The germline V gene has CDR1 SGHVS and CDR2 FNYEAQ. Trimming stripped 0 bases from V and 4 bases from J, with 6 bases between. This CDR3 is 14 amino acids long. CDR3 nucleotide sequence: TGTGCCAGCAGCTTAGCGGGGGGCACCGGGGAGCTGTTTTTT. Protein sequence: CASSLAGGTGELFF.

V and J are TRBV13 and TRBJ2-3; D is undetermined. The germline V gene has CDR1 PRHDT and CDR2 FYEKMQ (reference sequence). Between the trimmed V and J ends, which lost 2 bases and 1 base, there was a span of 16 bases. There are 17 residues in the CDR3. As DNA, the CDR3 is TGTGCCAGCAGCTTATGGGCGGACCCCGGAGGCACAGATACGCAGTATTTT. It specifies CASSLWADPGGTDTQYF.

This clone occurred once. This chain joins TRBV7-9 and TRBJ1-6; 7 bases agree with TRBD1. V was pared by 2 bases and J by 6 bases, with 4 bases of the junction left unmatched. There are 15 residues in the CDR3. In germline, CDR1 is SEHNR, CDR2 FQNEAQ (reference sequence). The CDR3, as DNA: TGTGCCAGCAGCTTACCAGGGGGGATTAATTCACCCCTCCACTTT. Translated: CASSLPGGINSPLHF.

The chain joins TRBV5-6 to TRBJ2-1; maybe TRBD2 (6 bases). Germline V gene data show CDR1 as SGHDT and CDR2 as YYEEEE. Trimming pared 0 bases from V and 9 bases from J, leaving 10 bases between. The CDR3 has 13 residues. In nucleotides, the CDR3 is TGTGCCAGCAGCTTGGGCGGGGCGGGTGAGCAGTTCTTC. This gives the protein CASSLGGAGEQFF. The full variable domain, with the rest looked up from reference TRBV5-6 and TRBJ2-1, is DAGVTQSPTHLIKTRGQQVTLRCSPKSGHDTVSWYQQALGQGPQFIFQYYEEEERQRGNFPDRFSGHQFPNYSSELNVNALLLGDSALYLCASSLGGAGEQFFGPGTRLTVL.

The chain uses TRBV5-1 and TRBJ1-1; D remains ambiguous. The germline V gene encodes CDR1 SGHRS and CDR2 YFSETQ. Trimming removed 1 base from V and 4 bases from J, with 14 bases in between. There are 15 residues in the CDR3. CDR3 region: CASSLRTSEGTEAFF. In DNA, the CDR3 is TGCGCCAGCAGCTTGAGAACGTCGGAGGGCACTGAAGCTTTCTTT.

This clone was seen a few times. The V and J genes are TRBV4-1 and TRBJ2-1; D is unclear. Trimming took 0 bases from V and 6 from J, leaving 6 bases between them. This CDR3 is 13 amino acids long. Germline CDR1 MGHRA, CDR2 YSYEKL. The CDR3 loop is CASSQDQSNEQFF. DNA for the CDR3: TGCGCCAGCAGCCAAGATCAGAGCAATGAGCAGTTCTTC.

This clone showed up just a few times. The CDR3 protein is CASSDLNRGSNQPQHF. The DNA for the CDR3 is TGTGCCAGCAGTGACCTCAACAGGGGGAGCAATCAGCCCCAGCATTTT. The V call is TRBV2, the J call TRBJ1-5; the match to TRBD1 covers 8 bases. Germline V lookup: CDR1 SNHLY, CDR2 FYNNEI. The CDR3 has 16 residues. V lost 3 bases, J lost 1 base, and 5 bases stayed unmatched.

The genes are TRBV7-9 and TRBJ2-7; no clear D gene. In germline, CDR1 is SEHNR, CDR2 FQNEAQ (reference sequence). The CDR3 totals 14 residues. Trimming pared 0 bases from V and 2 bases from J, leaving 8 bases between. The CDR3 here is CASSLAASPYEQYF. The CDR3 bases are TGTGCCAGCAGCTTAGCGGCTTCACCCTACGAGCAGTACTTC.

The chain recombines TRBV11-2 with TRBJ2-7; the D gene is possibly TRBD1 (6 bases). The V end was cut by 5 bases, the J end by 2 bases, with 19 bases between. This CDR3 contains 16 residues. CDR1 and CDR2 (germline): SGHAT, FQNNGV. The DNA for the CDR3 is TGTGCCAGCAGCCCGAAAACGGGACAACGAACCTACGAGCAGTACTTC. Its protein is CASSPKTGQRTYEQYF.

This sequence joins TRBV13 and TRBJ1-2; D remains ambiguous. The CDR3 covers 14 residues. V was shortened by 4 bases and J by 4 bases, with 13 bases between the two germline ends. Germline lookup yields CDR1 PRHDT and CDR2 FYEKMQ (reference sequence). CDR3 sequence: CASSSPPHGYGYTF. CDR3 nucleotide sequence: TGTGCCAGCAGCTCCCCGCCTCACGGCTATGGCTACACCTTC. The whole variable domain, filled in from reference TRBV13 and TRBJ1-2, reads AAGVIQSPRHLIKEKRETATLKCYPIPRHDTVYWYQQGPGQDPQFLISFYEKMQSDKGSIPDRFSAQQFSDYHSELNMSSLELGDSALYFCASSSPPHGYGYTFGSGTRLTVV.

The V gene is TRBV19, the J gene TRBJ2-7; D is ambiguous. The germline CDR1 and CDR2 sequences are LNHDA and SQIVND (reference sequence). Trimming took off 3 bases at V and 4 bases at J, with 7 bases between the two ends. This CDR3 has 12 amino acids. As DNA, the CDR3 is TGTGCCAGTAGTATTCTGGGTTACGAGCAGTACTTC. It is translated as CASSILGYEQYF.

In the case of this clone: One base away lies a much larger clone, so this may be a sequencing read error. Other DNA sequences in the same sample also yield this CDR3. The chain combines TRBV19 with TRBJ1-1; tentatively, D is TRBD1 (5 bases). The CDR3 has 11 amino acids. Germline CDR1 LNHDA, CDR2 SQIVND (reference sequence). The CDR3 DNA reads as TGTGCCAGCGGGGGAAACACTGAAGCTTTTTTT. Translating it yields CASGGNTEAFF.

V is TRBV4-1 and J is TRBJ1-2; no firm D call. Looked up from germline, CDR1 is MGHRA and CDR2 is YSYEKL. Trimming took off 2 bases at V and 8 bases at J, with 21 bases between the two ends. The CDR3 sequence is 16 residues long. CDR3 sequence (DNA): TGCGCCAGCAGCCAAAGACTCCCGGTTGGGTTTTGGGGCTACACCTTC. This gives the protein CASSQRLPVGFWGYTF.

This clone was detected a few times. The gene calls are TRBV7-9 and TRBJ1-5; D unclear. CDR1 is SEHNR, CDR2 FQNEAQ, per germline (reference sequence). This CDR3 comprises 13 residues. V was shortened by 5 bases and J by 4 bases, with 9 bases between the two germline ends. CDR3 loop: CASSVGPNQPQHF. The CDR3, as DNA: TGTGCCAGCAGCGTAGGACCGAATCAGCCCCAGCATTTT.

Only one count was recorded for this clone. The V gene is TRBV29-1, the J gene TRBJ2-7; D ambiguous. V was cut by 4 bases and J by 2 bases, with 9 bases left in between. Germline V lookup: CDR1 SQVTM, CDR2 ANQGSEA. The CDR3 length is 12 residues. CDR3 sequence reads: CSVVSAAYEQYF. In DNA, the CDR3 is TGCAGCGTTGTTTCCGCCGCCTACGAGCAGTACTTC.

The rearrangement uses TRBV6-5 and TRBJ1-2; 10 nucleotides line up with TRBD1. The CDR3 length is 14 residues. Germline lookup yields CDR1 MNHEY and CDR2 SVGAGI. V lost 5 bases, J lost 7 bases, and 7 bases stayed unmatched. CDR3 region: CASSGGQGFFGYTF. CDR3 nucleotide sequence: TGTGCCAGCAGTGGGGGACAGGGGTTCTTTGGCTACACCTTC.

The rearrangement joins TRBV5-1 to TRBJ1-1; no firm D call. Germline V CDR1 and CDR2: SGHRS, YFSETQ. This CDR3 contains 15 residues. V was trimmed by 1 base and J by 3 bases, leaving 13 bases between them. Here the CDR3 reads CASSLKESGHTEAFF. The CDR3 DNA sequence: TGCGCCAGCAGCTTGAAGGAATCAGGTCACACTGAAGCTTTCTTT.

V is TRBV23-1 and J is TRBJ1-2; TRBD1 might be the D (5 bases). TRBV23-1 is an ORF, with its function uncertain. V was cut by 8 bases and J by 4 bases, with 26 bases left in between. The CDR3 spans 17 residues. In DNA form, the CDR3 reads TGCGCCAGCGGGCCAGGTCGAGTGGGGGTTACGGGCTATGGCTACACCTTC. Its translation is CASGPGRVGVTGYGYTF.

The chain employs TRBV7-3 and TRBJ2-2; D gene ambiguous. This CDR3 spans 12 amino acids. V dropped 2 bases and J dropped 6 bases, with 4 bases sitting between them. From germline, CDR1 is SGHTA and CDR2 FQGTGA. The CDR3 nucleotides read TGTGCCAGCAGCTTATTGCCCGGGGAGCTGTTTTTT. Translated, it gives CASSLLPGELFF.

This chain joins TRBV6-6 and TRBJ2-2, with 10 bases that match TRBD2. This CDR3 is built from 14 residues. Germline CDR1 reads MNHNY; CDR2 reads SVGAGI (reference sequence). V dropped 11 bases and J dropped 6; count of bases not matched to a gene: 9. CDR3 in DNA: TGTGCCGGATCGGGACTAGCGCGCGCCGGGGAGCTGTTTTTT. Translation: CAGSGLARAGELFF.

The J gene is TRBJ2-3, the V gene TRBV7-2; D unclear. The germline V gene has CDR1 SGHTA and CDR2 FQGNSA. Deletions cut 1 base from V and 5 bases from J, with 13 bases between. CDR3 length: 15 amino acids. CDR3 sequence reads: CASSLGGLDGDTQYF. The CDR3 coding sequence is TGTGCCAGCAGCTTAGGAGGCCTTGACGGAGATACGCAGTATTTT.

The rearrangement links TRBV4-2 to TRBJ2-7; D possibly uses TRBD1 or TRBD2 (7 bases each). Deletions cut 3 bases from V and 3 bases from J, with 21 bases between. The CDR3 covers 17 residues. CDR1 LGHNA and CDR2 YNFKEQ come from the germline V gene. The CDR3 DNA reads as TGTGCCAGCAGCCAGGGGGGGGACAGATCATCAAGCTACGAGCAGTACTTC. Residues: CASSQGGDRSSSYEQYF.

The CDR3 DNA is TGTGCCTGGAGTGATGGATACCAAGAGACCCAGTACTTC. Its translation: CAWSDGYQETQYF. The chain carries TRBV30 and TRBJ2-5; no clear D gene. Germline V CDR1 and CDR2: GTSNPN, SVGIG (reference sequence). The V end lost 1 base, the J end lost 0 bases, and 6 bases lay between the germline ends. This CDR3 spans 13 amino acids.

The gene calls are TRBV4-1 and TRBJ2-2; unclear D gene. This CDR3 has 13 amino acids. V was shortened by 4 bases and J by 4 bases, with 7 bases between the two germline ends. Per germline, CDR1 MGHRA and CDR2 YSYEKL. CDR3 region: CASSLAATGELFF. Here the CDR3 DNA reads TGCGCCAGCAGCCTAGCAGCCACCGGGGAGCTGTTTTTT.